The next 3 T cell receptor beta chains were all read from a single sample in a study of OX40 agonist ivuxolimab in advanced cancers. TCRdb's copy holds only in-frame clones and misses some; the assay was immunoSEQ multiplex PCR. The sample lists roughly 69,000 clones, 80% to 95% seen once, with approximately 1% in the top ten. The specimen was CD4+ or CD8+ T cells sorted from blood, collected in a trial of the OX40 agonist ivuxolimab. These receptors all stem from an adult with an advanced solid tumor such as melanoma, head and neck, liver or kidney cancer.

The chain is built from TRBV6-6 and TRBJ2-7; D remains ambiguous. Looked up from germline, CDR1 is MNHNY and CDR2 is SVGAGI (reference sequence). There are 11 residues in the CDR3. The V and J ends lost 2 bases and 5 bases respectively, with 4 bases between them. CDR3 sequence (DNA): TGTGCCAGCAGTTACGTCCACGAGCAGTACTTC. This codes for CASSYVHEQYF.

The chain has TRBV30 and TRBJ2-1, with 9 bases fitting TRBD2. Germline trimming cut 5 bases from V and 12 bases from J; bases unmatched to any gene: 17. The CDR3 has 15 residues. In germline, CDR1 is GTSNPN, CDR2 SVGIG (reference sequence). The CDR3 sequence is CAWGQSGGFGGGQFF. CDR3 DNA: TGTGCCTGGGGACAAAGCGGGGGGTTCGGCGGTGGGCAGTTCTTC.

This clone was observed once. The chain recombines TRBV6-5 with TRBJ2-1; 11 bases align to TRBD2. CDR1 MNHEY and CDR2 SVGAGI come from the germline V gene. The V segment lost 5 bases and the J segment 10 bases; nucleotides outside the gene matches: 10. The CDR3 runs 15 residues. This CDR3 reads CASSRGTSGGEEQFF. CDR3 nucleotide sequence: TGTGCCAGCAGTCGGGGGACTAGCGGTGGTGAAGAGCAGTTCTTC.